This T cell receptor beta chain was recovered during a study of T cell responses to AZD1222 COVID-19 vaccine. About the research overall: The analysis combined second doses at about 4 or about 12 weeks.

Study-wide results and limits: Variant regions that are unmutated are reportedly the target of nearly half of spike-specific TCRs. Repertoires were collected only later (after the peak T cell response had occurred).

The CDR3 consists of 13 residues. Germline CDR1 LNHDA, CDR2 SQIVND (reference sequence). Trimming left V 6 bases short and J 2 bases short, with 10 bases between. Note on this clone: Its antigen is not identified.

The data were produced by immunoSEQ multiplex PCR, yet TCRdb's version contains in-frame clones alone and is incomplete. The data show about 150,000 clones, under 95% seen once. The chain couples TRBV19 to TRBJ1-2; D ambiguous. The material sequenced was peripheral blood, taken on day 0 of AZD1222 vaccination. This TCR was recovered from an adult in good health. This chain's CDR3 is CASSPYENYGYTF. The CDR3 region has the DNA TGTGCCAGTAGCCCGTACGAAAACTATGGCTACACCTTC.